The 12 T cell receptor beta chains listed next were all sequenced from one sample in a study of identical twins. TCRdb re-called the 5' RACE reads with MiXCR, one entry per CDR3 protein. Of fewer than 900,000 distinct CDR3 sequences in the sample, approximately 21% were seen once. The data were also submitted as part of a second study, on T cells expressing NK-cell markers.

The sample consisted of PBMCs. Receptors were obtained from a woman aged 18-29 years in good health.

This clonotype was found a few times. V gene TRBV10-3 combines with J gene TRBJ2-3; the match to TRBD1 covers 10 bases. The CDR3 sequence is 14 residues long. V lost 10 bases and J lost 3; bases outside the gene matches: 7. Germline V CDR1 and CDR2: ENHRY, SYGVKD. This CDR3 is CATEGTGETDTQYF. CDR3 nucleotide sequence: TGTGCCACCGAGGGGACAGGGGAAACAGATACGCAGTATTTT.

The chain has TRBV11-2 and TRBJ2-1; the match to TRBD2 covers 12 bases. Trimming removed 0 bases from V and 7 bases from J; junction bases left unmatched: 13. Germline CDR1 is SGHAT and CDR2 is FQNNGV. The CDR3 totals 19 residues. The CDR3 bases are TGTGCCAGCAGCTTAGAGTCGGCTAGCGGGGGGGCACGGTGGAATGAGCAGTTCTTC. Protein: CASSLESASGGARWNEQFF.

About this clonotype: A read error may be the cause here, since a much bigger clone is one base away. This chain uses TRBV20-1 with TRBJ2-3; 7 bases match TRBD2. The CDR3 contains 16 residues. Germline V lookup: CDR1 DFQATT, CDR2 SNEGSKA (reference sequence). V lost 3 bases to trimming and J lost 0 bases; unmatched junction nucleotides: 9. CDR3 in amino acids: CSASWRRAGSTDTQYF. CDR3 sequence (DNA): TGCAGTGCTAGTTGGAGACGAGCGGGAAGCACAGATACGCAGTATTTT.

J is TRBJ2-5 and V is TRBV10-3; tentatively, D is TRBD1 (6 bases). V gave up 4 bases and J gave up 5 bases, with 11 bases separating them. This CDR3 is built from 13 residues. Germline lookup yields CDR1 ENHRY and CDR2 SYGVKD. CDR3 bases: TGTGCCATCAGTGTTGGGGGCCTGGAGACCCAGTACTTC. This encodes CAISVGGLETQYF.

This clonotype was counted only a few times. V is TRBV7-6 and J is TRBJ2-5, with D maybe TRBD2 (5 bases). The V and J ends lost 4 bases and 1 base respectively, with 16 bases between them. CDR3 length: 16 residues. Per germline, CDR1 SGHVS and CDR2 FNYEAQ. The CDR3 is CASSSRGLSFQETQYF. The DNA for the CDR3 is TGTGCCAGCAGCTCTCGGGGTTTATCCTTCCAAGAGACCCAGTACTTC.

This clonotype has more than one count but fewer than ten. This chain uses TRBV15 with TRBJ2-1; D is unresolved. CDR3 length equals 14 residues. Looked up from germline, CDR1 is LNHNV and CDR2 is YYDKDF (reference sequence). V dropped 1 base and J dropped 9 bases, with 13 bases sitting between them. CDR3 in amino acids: CATSRVLEHREQFF. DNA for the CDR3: TGTGCCACCAGCAGAGTCTTAGAGCACCGTGAGCAGTTCTTC.

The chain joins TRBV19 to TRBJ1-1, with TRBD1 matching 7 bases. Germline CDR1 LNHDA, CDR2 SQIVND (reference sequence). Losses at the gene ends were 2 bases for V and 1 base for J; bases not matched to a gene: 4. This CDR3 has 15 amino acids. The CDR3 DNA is TGTGCCAGTAGTATAAGGGGGCGAACGAACACTGAAGCTTTCTTT. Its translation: CASSIRGRTNTEAFF.

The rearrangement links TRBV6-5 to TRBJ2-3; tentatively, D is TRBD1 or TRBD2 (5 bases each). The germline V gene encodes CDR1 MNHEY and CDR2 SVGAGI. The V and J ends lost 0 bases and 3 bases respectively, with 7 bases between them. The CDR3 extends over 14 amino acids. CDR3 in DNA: TGTGCCAGCAGTTACTCGGGGGTGACAGATACGCAGTATTTT. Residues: CASSYSGVTDTQYF.

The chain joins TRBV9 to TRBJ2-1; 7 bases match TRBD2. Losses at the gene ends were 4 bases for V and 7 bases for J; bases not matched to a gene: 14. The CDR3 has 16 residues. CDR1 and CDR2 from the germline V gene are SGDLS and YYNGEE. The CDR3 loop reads CASSPFRGGNRNEQFF. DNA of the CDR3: TGTGCCAGCAGCCCCTTTCGCGGGGGTAATCGTAATGAGCAGTTCTTC.

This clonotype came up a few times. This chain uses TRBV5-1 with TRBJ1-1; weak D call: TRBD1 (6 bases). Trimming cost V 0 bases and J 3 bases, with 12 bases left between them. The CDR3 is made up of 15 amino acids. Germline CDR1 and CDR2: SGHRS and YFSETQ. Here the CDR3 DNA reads TGCGCCAGCAGCTTGGCTTTGGACAGCGACACTGAAGCTTTCTTT. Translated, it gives CASSLALDSDTEAFF.

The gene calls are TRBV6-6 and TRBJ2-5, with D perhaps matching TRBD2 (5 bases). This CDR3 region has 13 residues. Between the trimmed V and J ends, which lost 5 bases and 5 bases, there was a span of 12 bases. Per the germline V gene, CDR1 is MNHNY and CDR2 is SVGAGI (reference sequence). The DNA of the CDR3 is TGTGCCAGCAGTATACCTCAGCGGGAGACCCAGTACTTC. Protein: CASSIPQRETQYF.

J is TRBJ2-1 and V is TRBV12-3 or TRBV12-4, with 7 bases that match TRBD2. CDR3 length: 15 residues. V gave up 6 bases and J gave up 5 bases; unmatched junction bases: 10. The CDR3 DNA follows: TGTGCCAGCAGCCCGGGGGGAGGACCTCACAATGAGCAGTTCTTC. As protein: CASSPGGGPHNEQFF.